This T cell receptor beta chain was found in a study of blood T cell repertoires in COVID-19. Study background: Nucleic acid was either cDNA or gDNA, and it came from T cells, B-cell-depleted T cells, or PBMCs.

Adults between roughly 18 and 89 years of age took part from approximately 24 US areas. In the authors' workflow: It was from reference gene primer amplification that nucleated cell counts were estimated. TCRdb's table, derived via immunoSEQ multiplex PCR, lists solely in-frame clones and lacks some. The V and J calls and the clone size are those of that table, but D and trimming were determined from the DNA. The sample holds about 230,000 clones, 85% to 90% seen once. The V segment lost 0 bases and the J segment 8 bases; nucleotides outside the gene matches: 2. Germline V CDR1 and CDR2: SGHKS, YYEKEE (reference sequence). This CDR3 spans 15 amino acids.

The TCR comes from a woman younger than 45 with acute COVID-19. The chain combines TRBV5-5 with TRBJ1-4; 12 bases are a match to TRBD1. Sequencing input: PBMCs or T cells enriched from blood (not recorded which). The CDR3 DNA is TGTGCCAGCAGCTTGGGGGACAGGGGGCACGAAAAACTGTTTTTT. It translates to CASSLGDRGHEKLFF.